The source of this TCR beta chain is a study of blood T cell repertoires in COVID-19. Whole-study context: Some COVID-19 samples were acute and others convalescent; all came from the United States, Italy and Spain. Sample material is recorded as cDNA or gDNA derived from T cells, B-cell-depleted T cells, or PBMCs.

Germline V gene data show CDR1 as LNHDA and CDR2 as SQIVND (reference sequence). V lost 3 bases and J lost 7; bases outside the gene matches: 5. The CDR3 sequence is 14 residues long. This clone showed up just once. Per the original methods: Nucleated cell number was recorded as an estimate derived from reference gene primer amplification. This table comes from immunoSEQ multiplex PCR, and its TCRdb copy is limited to in-frame clones, with some not included. D and trimming come from the DNA, and the V and J calls and clone size come from that table. The sample has 52,000 or so clones, over 70% seen once.

This clonotype was obtained from a human donor in a cohort sampled during active COVID-19. The chain links TRBV19 to TRBJ1-4; 7 nucleotides align to TRBD1. Sequenced sample: peripheral blood. The CDR3 coding sequence is TGTGCCAGTAGTATTCAGGGGGGAAGTGAAAAACTGTTTTTT. The encoded protein is CASSIQGGSEKLFF.